One sample yielded the 13 T cell receptor beta chains listed below, sequenced in a study of blood T cell repertoires in COVID-19. Assay: immunoSEQ multiplex PCR; the TCRdb copy retains only in-frame clones and omits some. The sample shows 250,000 or so clones, approximately 89% of them seen only once. The source material was peripheral blood. Receptors were obtained from a woman in her twenties or thirties with COVID-19, enrolled during active disease.

The genes are TRBV7-2 and TRBJ1-1; D is unresolved. V was cut by 7 bases and J by 5 bases, with 23 bases left in between. This CDR3 spans 16 amino acids. From germline, CDR1 is SGHTA and CDR2 FQGNSA. Here the CDR3 DNA reads TGTGCCAGCACCAACTCCAAAAAGGCAGCGAATACTGAAGCTTTCTTT. Protein sequence: CASTNSKKAANTEAFF.

The rearrangement uses TRBV19 and TRBJ2-5; the D gene is possibly TRBD1 (6 bases). Germline CDR1 reads LNHDA; CDR2 reads SQIVND (reference sequence). CDR3 size: 15 residues. V was trimmed by 3 bases and J by 2 bases, leaving 13 bases between them. The CDR3 nucleotides read TGTGCCAGTAGTATGGTGGCAGGGGCGCAAGAGACCCAGTACTTC. Translation gives CASSMVAGAQETQYF.

The V call is TRBV27, the J call TRBJ2-7; tentative D call: TRBD2 (5 bases). Germline CDR1 is MNHEY and CDR2 is SMNVEV (reference sequence). The CDR3 runs to 14 residues. V lost 0 bases and J 3 bases, leaving 9 bases between the germline ends. Here the CDR3 DNA reads TGTGCCAGCAGTTTATCGGGAGCTCACTACGAGCAGTACGTC. Residues: CASSLSGAHYEQYV.

V gene TRBV6-6 combines with J gene TRBJ1-2; 7 bases fit TRBD1. V lost 0 bases and J lost 0; bases outside the gene matches: 4. The CDR3 extends over 16 amino acids. Germline values: CDR1 MNHNY, CDR2 SVGAGI (reference sequence). CDR3 nucleotides: TGTGCCAGCAGTTACTCAAGGGACAGTTCTAACTATGGCTACACCTTC. Its translation is CASSYSRDSSNYGYTF.

V is TRBV9 and J is TRBJ1-4, with a tentative D call TRBD1 (6 bases). V lost 4 bases and J 7 bases, leaving 23 bases between the germline ends. The CDR3 totals 17 residues. Germline loops: CDR1 SGDLS, CDR2 YYNGEE. The CDR3 spells CASSSRLDPTGFEKLFF. The CDR3 region has the DNA TGTGCCAGCAGCTCCAGATTAGACCCGACAGGTTTTGAAAAACTGTTTTTT. The variable domain in full, completed from reference TRBV9 and TRBJ1-4, reads DSGVTQTPKHLITATGQRVTLRCSPRSGDLSVYWYQQSLDQGLQFLIQYYNGEERAKGNILERFSAQQFPDLHSELNLSSLELGDSALYFCASSSRLDPTGFEKLFFGSGTQLSVL.

This chain uses TRBV11-3 with TRBJ2-1, with 11 bases matching TRBD2. Trimming removed 1 base from V and 10 bases from J; junction bases left unmatched: 3. Germline V CDR1 and CDR2: SGHNT, YENEEA. CDR3 length: 14 amino acids. In DNA, the CDR3 is TGTGCCAGCAGCTTAGGACTAGCGGGAAACGAGCAGTTCTTC. It encodes CASSLGLAGNEQFF.

This chain links TRBV7-2 with TRBJ2-5; 14 bases agree with TRBD2. CDR1 and CDR2 (germline): SGHTA, FQGNSA. This CDR3 is built from 16 residues. V was pared by 4 bases and J by 4 bases, with 5 bases of the junction left unmatched. CDR3 loop: CASSSTSGGAGETQYF. The CDR3 DNA reads as TGTGCCAGCAGCTCGACTAGCGGGGGGGCGGGAGAGACCCAGTACTTC.

The chain employs TRBV4-1 and TRBJ2-1; a weak D match, TRBD2 (6 bases). Looked up from germline, CDR1 is MGHRA and CDR2 is YSYEKL. V lost 3 bases to trimming and J lost 3 bases, with 15 bases between them. This CDR3 comprises 16 residues. CDR3 DNA sequence: TGCGCCAGCAGCCAGAGGGACTGGGGGGTCTACAATGAGCAGTTCTTC. Amino acids: CASSQRDWGVYNEQFF.

This clone was found a few times. The chain couples TRBV5-4 to TRBJ2-7; unclear D gene. Germline lookup yields CDR1 SGHNT and CDR2 YYREEE (reference sequence). The CDR3 runs to 11 residues. Trimming cost V 4 bases and J 4 bases, with 6 bases left between them. CDR3 DNA sequence: TGTGCCAGCAGCCGAGAATACGAGCAGTACTTC. Amino acid sequence: CASSREYEQYF.

The chain has TRBV4-3 and TRBJ2-2; a weak D match, TRBD1 (6 bases). The CDR3 has 16 amino acids. The germline V gene has CDR1 LGHNA and CDR2 YSLEER. The germline V and J ends were trimmed by 1 base and 6 bases, with 15 bases remaining between them. The CDR3 DNA follows: TGCGCCAGCAGCCAAGGGGTTGGGGGCGCAGCCGGGGAGCTGTTTTTT. Amino acid sequence: CASSQGVGGAAGELFF.

The V gene is TRBV29-1, the J gene TRBJ2-5; 9 nucleotides match TRBD2. The J segment lost 5 bases and the V segment lost 8 bases, leaving 9 bases of the junction unmatched. This CDR3 has 13 amino acids. CDR1 and CDR2 (germline): SQVTM, ANQGSEA. The CDR3 spells CSSLAGDGETQYF. The CDR3 bases are TGCAGCTCACTAGCGGGTGACGGGGAGACCCAGTACTTC.

The chain recombines TRBV3-1 (or the pseudogene TRBV3-2) with TRBJ1-2, with D perhaps TRBD1 (5 bases). The CDR3 is made up of 13 amino acids. The germline gives CDR1 LGHDT, CDR2 YNNKEL (reference sequence). V was cut by 4 bases and J by 5 bases, with 11 bases left in between. CDR3 region: CASSLTGGYGYTF. CDR3 DNA: TGTGCCAGCAGCCTCACGGGGGGTTATGGCTACACCTTC.

The chain joins TRBV9 to TRBJ2-2; 13 nucleotides agree with TRBD2. The CDR3 contains 15 residues. With 3 bases clipped from V and 8 bases from J, the junction kept 4 bases outside the gene matches. The germline V gene encodes CDR1 SGDLS and CDR2 YYNGEE. The DNA of the CDR3 is TGTGCCAGCAGCGAGACTAGCGGGAGGCAAGGGGAGCTGTTTTTT. Protein product: CASSETSGRQGELFF.